One and the same sample provided the 4 T cell receptor beta chains below, sequenced in a study of OX40 agonist ivuxolimab in advanced cancers. Repertoires were generated with immunoSEQ multiplex PCR, while TCRdb's copy carries only in-frame clones and drops some. The table shows about 34,000 clones, with around 90% occurring only once. The sample consisted of CD4+ or CD8+ T cells sorted from blood, taken in a trial of the OX40 agonist ivuxolimab. Receptors were obtained from an adult with an advanced solid tumor such as melanoma, head and neck, liver or kidney cancer.

J is TRBJ2-2 and V is TRBV5-6, with D tentatively TRBD1 (5 bases). This CDR3 contains 16 residues. CDR1 and CDR2 (germline): SGHDT, YYEEEE. Trimming took off 0 bases at V and 5 bases at J, with 14 bases between the two ends. The CDR3 sequence is CASSLGAGWGTGELFF. The DNA of the CDR3 is TGTGCCAGCAGCTTGGGTGCAGGGTGGGGAACCGGGGAGCTGTTTTTT.

The count of this clone is one. The rearrangement links TRBV28 to TRBJ1-3; 7 bases are a match to TRBD1. This CDR3 contains 15 residues. Germline-derived CDR1 and CDR2 are MDHEN and SYDVKM. Trimming took 3 bases from V and 0 from J; bases not matched to a gene: 2. The DNA of the CDR3 is TGTGCCAGCAGTTTCGACAGGGTCTCTGGAAACACCATATATTTT. It is translated as CASSFDRVSGNTIYF. Combining the CDR3 with reference TRBV28 and TRBJ1-3 gives the whole variable domain DVKVTQSSRYLVKRTGEKVFLECVQDMDHENMFWYRQDPGLGLRLIYFSYDVKMKEKGDIPEGYSVSREKKERFSLILESASTNQTSMYLCASSFDRVSGNTIYFGEGSWLTVV.

V gene TRBV18 combines with J gene TRBJ1-1; weak D call: TRBD1 (6 bases). This CDR3 has 17 amino acids. Germline CDR1 reads KGHSH; CDR2 reads LQKENI. Trimming removed 4 bases from V and 3 bases from J, with 21 bases in between. The CDR3: CASSLNRDTSRDTEAFF. CDR3 nucleotide sequence: TGTGCCAGCTCACTAAACCGGGACACTTCTCGTGACACTGAAGCTTTCTTT.

J is TRBJ1-4 and V is TRBV29-1, with D perhaps TRBD1 (5 bases). CDR1 is SQVTM and CDR2 is ANQGSEA in the germline V gene. The V end was cut by 4 bases, the J end by 0 bases, with 15 bases between. The CDR3 contains 16 residues. In DNA, the CDR3 is TGCAGCGTTGGGGGCCCTGGGGAGGCAACTAATGAAAAACTGTTTTTT. It yields the protein CSVGGPGEATNEKLFF.